Given below is one T cell receptor (beta chain) in context. Its antigen remains unknown. The germline CDR1 and CDR2 sequences are SGHTA and FQGNSA. This CDR3 is 13 amino acids long. V was trimmed by 3 bases and J by 0 bases, leaving 4 bases between them. The repertoire was sequenced with immunoSEQ multiplex PCR; TCRdb's copy has only in-frame clones and lacks some. The profile shows about 120,000 clones, 92% of them singletons. The data were taken from a study of T cell responses to AZD1222 COVID-19 vaccine. The study's findings and limits: The span of vaccine-associated CD4 TCRs extended across spike, with dominance at 160-218 and 743-854. Donors were mostly white British, more females; clonal diversity possibly underestimated. Targeting of unmutated variant regions was reportedly seen in nearly half of spike-specific TCRs. Repertoire samples came only from after the peak T cell response.

V gene TRBV7-2 combines with J gene TRBJ2-3, with no clear D. The sequence derives from an adult in good health. The starting material was peripheral blood, obtained on day 0 of AZD1222 vaccination. The CDR3 DNA follows: TGTGCCAGCAGCTTGGTCAGCACAGATACGCAGTATTTT. Protein product: CASSLVSTDTQYF.